This T cell receptor beta chain was recorded in a study of blood T cell repertoires in COVID-19. The wider study: Sites across the United States, Italy and Spain contributed samples from acute and convalescent COVID-19. PBMCs, B-cell-depleted T cells, or T cells provided the cDNA or gDNA that made up the material.

Produced via immunoSEQ multiplex PCR; TCRdb's table is partial and in-frame only. The data show under 150,000 clones, about 84% seen once. The CDR3 spans 17 residues. Germline V gene lookup returns CDR1 MNHEY and CDR2 SMNVEV (reference sequence). Trimming removed 5 bases from V and 5 bases from J, with 21 bases in between. V is TRBV27 and J is TRBJ1-4, with a tentative D call TRBD1 (6 bases). This receptor was obtained from an elderly woman in a cohort sampled during active or convalescent COVID-19. Sequenced: peripheral blood. The CDR3 nucleotides are TGTGCCAGCAGTCAGGGGCCTTCGAGAGCACCAAATGAAAAACTGTTTTTT. The encoded protein is CASSQGPSRAPNEKLFF.